A single sample is the source of the 14 T cell receptor beta chains below, sequenced in a study of blood T cell repertoires in COVID-19. The data were produced by immunoSEQ multiplex PCR, yet TCRdb's version contains in-frame clones alone and is incomplete. The table shows more than 350,000 clones, with more than 80% occurring only once. The specimen was peripheral blood. These receptors all come from a woman aged 25 to 39 with COVID-19, enrolled during active disease.

The V call is TRBV5-5, the J call TRBJ2-7, with 7 nucleotides matching TRBD1. The length of the CDR3 is 16 residues. CDR1 SGHKS and CDR2 YYEKEE come from the germline V gene (reference sequence). Trimming cost V 0 bases and J 2 bases; bases outside gene matches: 8. The DNA of the CDR3 is TGTGCCAGCAGCTTGGTGGGGGACAGCAAAACCTACGAGCAGTACTTC. Protein sequence: CASSLVGDSKTYEQYF.

This clone was observed a handful of times. J is TRBJ1-3 and V is TRBV6-5, with D perhaps TRBD1 (6 bases). V gave up 2 bases and J gave up 0 bases, with 11 bases separating them. The CDR3 is made up of 16 amino acids. Germline V gene sequence: CDR1 MNHEY, CDR2 SVGAGI. This CDR3 is CASSYGSRGSGNTIYF. CDR3 nucleotide sequence: TGTGCCAGCAGTTACGGTAGCAGGGGCTCTGGAAACACCATATATTTT.

The chain has TRBV18 and TRBJ2-1; 7 nucleotides line up with TRBD1. CDR1 and CDR2 from the germline V gene are KGHSH and LQKENI. V gave up 4 bases and J gave up 2 bases; unmatched junction bases: 11. CDR3 size: 17 residues. The CDR3 region is CASSLSSGTEPYNEQFF. In nucleotides, the CDR3 is TGTGCCAGCTCACTTAGTTCCGGGACAGAACCCTACAATGAGCAGTTCTTC. Looking up the rest from reference TRBV18 and TRBJ2-1 gives the full variable domain: NAGVMQNPRHLVRRRGQEARLRCSPMKGHSHVYWYRQLPEEGLKFMVYLQKENIIDESGMPKERFSAEFPKEGPSILRIQQVVRGDSAAYFCASSLSSGTEPYNEQFFGPGTRLTVL.

The V gene is TRBV7-2, the J gene TRBJ2-1, with TRBD2 matching over 11 bases. The V and J ends lost 0 bases and 4 bases, in that order; junction bases with no gene match: 8. Germline assignment: CDR1 SGHTA and CDR2 FQGNSA. The CDR3 is 18 residues long. This chain's CDR3 is CASSLASLAGASYNEQFF. CDR3 nucleotides: TGTGCCAGCAGCTTAGCTTCACTAGCGGGGGCCTCTTACAATGAGCAGTTCTTC.

This clone was observed a handful of times. The V gene is TRBV21-1, the J gene TRBJ2-7; the D call in the table, TRBD1, was not verified against the DNA. TRBV21-1 is reported as a pseudogene. The CDR3 contains 16 residues. The CDR3 loop reads CASSKEDRGRIYEQYF. The CDR3 nucleotides read TGTGCCAGCAGCAAGGAGGACAGGGGGCGCATCTACGAGCAGTACTTC.

This clone was found once. This chain joins TRBV6-2 or TRBV6-3 and TRBJ2-3; TRBD1 matches at 9 bases. Germline lookup yields CDR1 MNHEY and CDR2 SVGEGT. This CDR3 region has 16 residues. V shed 5 bases, J shed 4 bases, and the junction held 10 bases outside the gene matches. The CDR3 is CASSPLPTGGSDTQYF. In DNA form, the CDR3 reads TGTGCCAGCAGTCCCTTACCGACAGGGGGTTCAGATACGCAGTATTTT.

This sequence joins TRBV5-5 and TRBJ2-5; 14 bases agree with TRBD2. The CDR3 is made up of 16 amino acids. Germline V gene data show CDR1 as SGHKS and CDR2 as YYEKEE (reference sequence). The ends lost 4 bases at V and 2 bases at J; junction bases unmatched: 4. The CDR3 bases are TGTGCCAGCAGCCTCGGACTAGCGGGGGGTCAAGAGACCCAGTACTTC. Translating it yields CASSLGLAGGQETQYF.

This rearrangement joins TRBV19 to TRBJ2-2; 11 bases line up with TRBD2. V lost 4 bases to trimming and J lost 2 bases; unmatched junction nucleotides: 6. Germline V gene lookup returns CDR1 LNHDA and CDR2 SQIVND (reference sequence). This CDR3 has 17 residues. The CDR3 nucleotides are TGTGCCAGTAGTAGAGTAGCGGGGGGGCCAAACACCGGGGAGCTGTTTTTT. Amino acids: CASSRVAGGPNTGELFF.

This rearrangement joins TRBV25-1 to TRBJ1-4; 11 bases align to TRBD1. The CDR3 is made up of 13 amino acids. The germline CDR1 and CDR2 sequences are MGHDK and SYGVNS. The trim removed 7 bases at V and 7 bases at J, leaving 2 bases unmatched. CDR3 coding DNA: TGTGCCAGCACGGACAGGGGGCTTGAAAAACTGTTTTTT. Translation: CASTDRGLEKLFF.

The J gene is TRBJ1-5, the V gene TRBV6-1, with D possibly matching TRBD1 (6 bases). V was cut by 2 bases and J by 2 bases, with 13 bases left in between. The CDR3 is made up of 16 amino acids. Germline V gene data show CDR1 as MNHNS and CDR2 as SASEGT. Written as DNA, the CDR3 is TGTGCCAGCAGTGAACTCGGGGGGCCGGGCAATCAGCCCCAGCATTTT. As protein: CASSELGGPGNQPQHF.

This chain joins TRBV7-8 and TRBJ2-2; 11 positions match TRBD2. Germline V gene data show CDR1 as SGHVS and CDR2 as FQNEAQ. The CDR3 is 16 residues long. Germline trimming cut 5 bases from V and 3 bases from J; bases unmatched to any gene: 5. For the CDR3, the DNA is TGTGCCAGCAGCGCTTTAGCGGGAGGGCACACCGGGGAGCTGTTTTTT. Translating it yields CASSALAGGHTGELFF. Supplemented by reference TRBV7-8 and TRBJ2-2, the full variable domain reads GAGVSQSPRYKVAKRGQDVALRCDPISGHVSLFWYQQALGQGPEFLTYFQNEAQLDKSGLPSDRFFAERPEGSVSTLKIQRTQQEDSAVYLCASSALAGGHTGELFFGEGSRLTVL.

The CDR3 loop reads CASSLSLGSGPLHF. Written as DNA, the CDR3 is TGTGCCAGCAGCTTATCATTGGGGAGCGGACCCCTCCACTTT. V usage is TRBV11-3 and J usage is TRBJ1-6; D unclear. The germline V and J ends were trimmed by 2 bases and 12 bases, with 14 bases remaining between them. This CDR3 is 14 amino acids long. Germline V gene data show CDR1 as SGHNT and CDR2 as YENEEA.

In this sample, this clone turned up once. The chain employs TRBV13 and TRBJ1-1; D perhaps matches TRBD1 (6 bases). The V gene's germline CDR1 is PRHDT and CDR2 FYEKMQ (reference sequence). Between the trimmed V and J ends, which lost 5 bases and 7 bases, there was a span of 17 bases. The CDR3 totals 14 residues. The CDR3: CASSRPRVRGEAFF. CDR3 sequence (DNA): TGTGCCAGCAGCCGTCCCAGGGTCAGGGGTGAAGCTTTCTTT.

The chain carries TRBV6-2 or TRBV6-3 and TRBJ2-5; weak D call: TRBD1 (6 bases). CDR3 size: 14 residues. Germline V gene sequence: CDR1 MNHEY, CDR2 SVGEGT. Trimming stripped 5 bases from V and 0 bases from J, with 10 bases between. CDR3 sequence reads: CASSTGPNQETQYF. In DNA form, the CDR3 reads TGTGCCAGCAGTACAGGGCCAAACCAAGAGACCCAGTACTTC.